This TCR beta chain was observed in a study of blood T cell repertoires in COVID-19. Overall study context: Acute and convalescent COVID-19 specimens originated in the United States, Italy and Spain. PBMCs, B-cell-depleted T cells, or T cells were the source of the cDNA or gDNA that made up the material.

There are 14 residues in the CDR3. Germline V gene lookup returns CDR1 GTSNPN and CDR2 SVGIG (reference sequence). The V gene end was trimmed by 3 bases and the J gene end by 7 bases; junction bases not matched to a gene: 6. In the study's own analysis: Reference gene primer amplification gave estimated nucleated cell counts. TCRdb's table, derived via immunoSEQ multiplex PCR, lists solely in-frame clones and lacks some. V, J and clone size reflect that table, while D and trimming were determined from the DNA. In the table there are approximately 45,000 clones, roughly 88% of which are singletons. The chain combines TRBV30 with TRBJ1-5, with TRBD1 identical over 10 bases. Sequencing was carried out using peripheral blood. The sequence came from a human donor in a cohort sampled during active COVID-19. In nucleotides, the CDR3 is TGTGCCTGGAGCCCAGGACAGGGGGAACAGCCCCAGCATTTT. It codes for CAWSPGQGEQPQHF.